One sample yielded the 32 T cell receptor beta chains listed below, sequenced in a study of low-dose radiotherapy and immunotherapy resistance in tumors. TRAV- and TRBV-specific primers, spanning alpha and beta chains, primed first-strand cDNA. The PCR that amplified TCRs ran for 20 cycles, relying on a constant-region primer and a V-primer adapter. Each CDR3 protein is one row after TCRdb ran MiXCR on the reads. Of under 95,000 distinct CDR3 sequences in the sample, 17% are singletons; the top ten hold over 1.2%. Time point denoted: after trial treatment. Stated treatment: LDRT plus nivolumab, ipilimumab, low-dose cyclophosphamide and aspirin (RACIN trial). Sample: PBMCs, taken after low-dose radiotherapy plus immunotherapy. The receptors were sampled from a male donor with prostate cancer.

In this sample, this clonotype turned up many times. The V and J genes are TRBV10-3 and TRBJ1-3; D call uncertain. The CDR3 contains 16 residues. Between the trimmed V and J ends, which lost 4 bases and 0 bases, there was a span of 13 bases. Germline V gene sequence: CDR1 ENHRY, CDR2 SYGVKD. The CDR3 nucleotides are TGTGCCATCAGTGCGGATCAGGTCAACTCTGGAAACACCATATATTTT. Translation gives CAISADQVNSGNTIYF.

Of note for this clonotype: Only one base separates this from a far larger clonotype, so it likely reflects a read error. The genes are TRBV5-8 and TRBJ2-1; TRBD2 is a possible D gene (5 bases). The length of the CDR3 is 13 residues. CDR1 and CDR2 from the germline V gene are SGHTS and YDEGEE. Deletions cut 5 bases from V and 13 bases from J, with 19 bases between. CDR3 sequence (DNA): TGTGCCAGCAGGAGGCGGGCCGGGGAGACCCAGTTCTTC. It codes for CASRRRAGETQFF.

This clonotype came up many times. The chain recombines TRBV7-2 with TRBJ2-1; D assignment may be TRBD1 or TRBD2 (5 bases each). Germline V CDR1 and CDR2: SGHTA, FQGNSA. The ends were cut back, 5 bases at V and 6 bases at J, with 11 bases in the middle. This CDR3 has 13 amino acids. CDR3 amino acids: CASSHGTPNEQFF. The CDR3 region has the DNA TGTGCCAGCAGCCACGGGACCCCCAATGAGCAGTTCTTC.

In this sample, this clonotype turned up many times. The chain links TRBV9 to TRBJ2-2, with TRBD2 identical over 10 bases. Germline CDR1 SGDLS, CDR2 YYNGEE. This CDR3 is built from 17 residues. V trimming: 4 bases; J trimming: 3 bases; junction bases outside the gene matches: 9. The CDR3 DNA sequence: TGTGCCAGCAGCCCCCGCGGACTAGCGGCATACACCGGGGAGCTGTTTTTT. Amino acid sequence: CASSPRGLAAYTGELFF.

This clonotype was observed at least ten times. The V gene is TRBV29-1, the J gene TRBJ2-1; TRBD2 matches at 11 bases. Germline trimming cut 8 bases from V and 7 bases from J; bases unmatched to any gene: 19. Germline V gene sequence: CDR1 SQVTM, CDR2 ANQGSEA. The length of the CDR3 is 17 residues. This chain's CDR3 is CSSGRTSGSLWGNEQFF. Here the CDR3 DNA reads TGCAGCTCGGGAAGGACTAGCGGGTCCCTATGGGGGAATGAGCAGTTCTTC.

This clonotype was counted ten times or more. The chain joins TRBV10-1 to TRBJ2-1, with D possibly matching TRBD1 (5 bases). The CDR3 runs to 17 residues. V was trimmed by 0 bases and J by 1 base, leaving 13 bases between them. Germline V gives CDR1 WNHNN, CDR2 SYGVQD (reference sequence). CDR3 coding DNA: TGCGCCAGCAGTGAGTCAGGGGTAACCCTTTCCTACAATGAGCAGTTCTTC. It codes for CASSESGVTLSYNEQFF.

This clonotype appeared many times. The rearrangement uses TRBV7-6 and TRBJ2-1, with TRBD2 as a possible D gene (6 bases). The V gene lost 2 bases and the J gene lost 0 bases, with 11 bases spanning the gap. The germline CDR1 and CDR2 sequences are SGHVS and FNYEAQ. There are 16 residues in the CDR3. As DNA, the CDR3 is TGTGCCAGCAGCTTACGAGCGGGCAGCTCCTACAATGAGCAGTTCTTC. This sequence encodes CASSLRAGSSYNEQFF.

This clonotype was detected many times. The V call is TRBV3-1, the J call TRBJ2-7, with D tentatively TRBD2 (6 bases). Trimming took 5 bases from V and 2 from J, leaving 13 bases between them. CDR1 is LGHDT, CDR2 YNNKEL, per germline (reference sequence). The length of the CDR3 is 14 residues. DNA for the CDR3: TGTGCCAGCAGCTCCTCGCAGCGGGCCTACGAGCAGTACTTC. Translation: CASSSSQRAYEQYF.

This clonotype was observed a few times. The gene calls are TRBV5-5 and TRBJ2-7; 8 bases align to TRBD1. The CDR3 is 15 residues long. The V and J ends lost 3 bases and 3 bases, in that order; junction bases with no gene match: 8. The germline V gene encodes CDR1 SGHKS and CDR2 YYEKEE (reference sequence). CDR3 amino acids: CASSSGQGLYYEQYF. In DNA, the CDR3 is TGTGCCAGCAGCTCCGGACAGGGACTTTACTACGAGCAGTACTTC.

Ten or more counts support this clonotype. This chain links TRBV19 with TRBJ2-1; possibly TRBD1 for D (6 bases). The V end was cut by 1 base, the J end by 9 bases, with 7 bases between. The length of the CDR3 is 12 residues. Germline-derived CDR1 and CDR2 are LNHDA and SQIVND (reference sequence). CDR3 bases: TGTGCCAGTAGTATAGGCAGGGGTGAGCAGTTCTTC. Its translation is CASSIGRGEQFF.

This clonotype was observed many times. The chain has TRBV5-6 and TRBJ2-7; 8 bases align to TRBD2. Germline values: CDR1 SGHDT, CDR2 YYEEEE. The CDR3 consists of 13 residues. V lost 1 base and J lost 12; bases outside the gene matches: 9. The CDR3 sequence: CASSLYLAGGLYF. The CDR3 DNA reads TGTGCCAGCAGCTTGTACCTAGCGGGTGGATTGTACTTC.

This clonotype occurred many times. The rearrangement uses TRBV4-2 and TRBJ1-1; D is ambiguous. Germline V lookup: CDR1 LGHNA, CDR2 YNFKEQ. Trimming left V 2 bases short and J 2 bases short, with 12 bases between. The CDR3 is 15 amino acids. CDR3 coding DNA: TGTGCCAGCAGCCAAAGTTTAAGGGATAACACTGAAGCTTTCTTT. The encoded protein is CASSQSLRDNTEAFF.

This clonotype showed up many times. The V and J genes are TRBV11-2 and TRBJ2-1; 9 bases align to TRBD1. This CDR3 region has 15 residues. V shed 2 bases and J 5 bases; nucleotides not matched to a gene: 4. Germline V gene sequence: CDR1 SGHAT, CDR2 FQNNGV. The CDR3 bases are TGTGCCAGCAGCTTAACGGGACAGGGAGACAATGAGCAGTTCTTC. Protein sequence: CASSLTGQGDNEQFF. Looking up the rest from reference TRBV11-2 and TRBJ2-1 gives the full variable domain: EAGVAQSPRYKIIEKRQSVAFWCNPISGHATLYWYQQILGQGPKLLIQFQNNGVVDDSQLPKDRFSAERLKGVDSTLKIQPAKLEDSAVYLCASSLTGQGDNEQFFGPGTRLTVL.

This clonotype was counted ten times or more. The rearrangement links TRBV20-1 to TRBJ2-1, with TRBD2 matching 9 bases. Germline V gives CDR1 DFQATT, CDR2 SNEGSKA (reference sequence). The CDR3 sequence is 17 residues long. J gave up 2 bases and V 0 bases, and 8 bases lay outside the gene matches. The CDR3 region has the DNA TGCAGTGCTAGAGATCTGGCTAGCGGGGTAACCTACAATGAGCAGTTCTTC. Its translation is CSARDLASGVTYNEQFF.

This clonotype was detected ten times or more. In DNA, the CDR3 is TGTGCCAGCAGTGAAGGGAAGTTGCGGGAGACCCAGTACTTC. This translates into CASSEGKLRETQYF. The chain is built from TRBV6-2 or TRBV6-3 and TRBJ2-5, with D uncertain. Trimming removed 5 bases from V and 5 bases from J, with 15 bases in between. The CDR3 length is 14 residues. Germline CDR1 is MNHEY and CDR2 is SVGEGT.

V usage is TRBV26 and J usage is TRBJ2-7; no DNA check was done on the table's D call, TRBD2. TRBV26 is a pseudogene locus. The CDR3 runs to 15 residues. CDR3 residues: CASRPGTTSSYEQYF. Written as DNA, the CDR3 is TGTGCTAGCAGGCCAGGGACTACCTCCTCCTACGAGCAGTACTTC.

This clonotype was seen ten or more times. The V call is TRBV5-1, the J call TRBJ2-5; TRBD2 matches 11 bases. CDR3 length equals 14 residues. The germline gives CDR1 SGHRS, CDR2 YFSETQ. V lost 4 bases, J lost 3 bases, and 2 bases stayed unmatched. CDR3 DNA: TGCGCCAGCAGCCAGGGACTAGCGGAAGAGACCCAGTACTTC. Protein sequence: CASSQGLAEETQYF.

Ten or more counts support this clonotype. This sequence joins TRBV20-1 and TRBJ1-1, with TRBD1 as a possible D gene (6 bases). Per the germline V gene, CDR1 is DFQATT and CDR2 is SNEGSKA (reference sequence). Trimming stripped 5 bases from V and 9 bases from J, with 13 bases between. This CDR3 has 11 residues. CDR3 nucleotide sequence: TGCAGTGCTGAAAACGACAGGAAAGCTTTCTTT. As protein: CSAENDRKAFF.

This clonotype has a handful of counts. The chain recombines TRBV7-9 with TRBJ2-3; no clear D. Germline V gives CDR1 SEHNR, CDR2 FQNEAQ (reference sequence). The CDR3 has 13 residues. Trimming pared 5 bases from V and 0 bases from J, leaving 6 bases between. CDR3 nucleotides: TGTGCCAGCAGCCCCTATAGCACAGATACGCAGTATTTT. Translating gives CASSPYSTDTQYF.

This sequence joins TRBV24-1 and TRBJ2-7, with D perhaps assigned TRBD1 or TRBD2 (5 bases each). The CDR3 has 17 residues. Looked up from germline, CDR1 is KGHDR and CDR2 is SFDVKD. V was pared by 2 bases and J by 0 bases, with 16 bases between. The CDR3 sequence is CATSDSRRDPSSYEQYF. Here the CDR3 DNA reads TGTGCCACCAGTGATTCGCGTCGGGACCCAAGCTCCTACGAGCAGTACTTC.

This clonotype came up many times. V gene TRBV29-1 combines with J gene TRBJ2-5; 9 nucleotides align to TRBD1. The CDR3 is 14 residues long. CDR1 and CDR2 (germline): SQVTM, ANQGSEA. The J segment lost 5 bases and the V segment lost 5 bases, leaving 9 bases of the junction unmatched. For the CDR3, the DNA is TGCAGCGTTCCGGGACAGGGTAATGGGGAGACCCAGTACTTC. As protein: CSVPGQGNGETQYF.

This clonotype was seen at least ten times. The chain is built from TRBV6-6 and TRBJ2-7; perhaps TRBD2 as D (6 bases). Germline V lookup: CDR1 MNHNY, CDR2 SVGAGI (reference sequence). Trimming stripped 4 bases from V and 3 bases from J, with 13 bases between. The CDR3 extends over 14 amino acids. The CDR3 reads CASSSPGLSYEQYF. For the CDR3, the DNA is TGTGCCAGCAGTTCGCCGGGACTGAGCTACGAGCAGTACTTC.

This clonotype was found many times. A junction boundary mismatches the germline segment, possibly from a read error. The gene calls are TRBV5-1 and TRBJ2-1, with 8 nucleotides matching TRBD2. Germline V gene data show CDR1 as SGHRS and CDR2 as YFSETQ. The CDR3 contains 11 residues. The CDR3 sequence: CASSDGLAQFF. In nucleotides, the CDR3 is TGTGCCAGCAGCGATGGACTAGCGCAGTTCTTC.

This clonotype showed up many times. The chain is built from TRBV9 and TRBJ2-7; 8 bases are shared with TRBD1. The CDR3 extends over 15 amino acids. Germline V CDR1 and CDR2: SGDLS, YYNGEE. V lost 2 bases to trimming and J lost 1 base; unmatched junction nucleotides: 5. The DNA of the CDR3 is TGTGCCAGCAGCGTGGGACAGGCGGAATCCTACGAGCAGTACTTC. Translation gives CASSVGQAESYEQYF. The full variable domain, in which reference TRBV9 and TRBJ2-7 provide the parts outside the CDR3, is DSGVTQTPKHLITATGQRVTLRCSPRSGDLSVYWYQQSLDQGLQFLIQYYNGEERAKGNILERFSAQQFPDLHSELNLSSLELGDSALYFCASSVGQAESYEQYFGPGTRLTVT.

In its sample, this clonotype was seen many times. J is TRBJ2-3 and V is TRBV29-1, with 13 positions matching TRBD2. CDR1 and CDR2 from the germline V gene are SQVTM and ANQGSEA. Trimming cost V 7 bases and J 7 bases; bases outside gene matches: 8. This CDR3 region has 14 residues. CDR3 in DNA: TGCAGCGAAACGGGACTAGCGGGGTTTAATACGCAGTATTTT. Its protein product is CSETGLAGFNTQYF.

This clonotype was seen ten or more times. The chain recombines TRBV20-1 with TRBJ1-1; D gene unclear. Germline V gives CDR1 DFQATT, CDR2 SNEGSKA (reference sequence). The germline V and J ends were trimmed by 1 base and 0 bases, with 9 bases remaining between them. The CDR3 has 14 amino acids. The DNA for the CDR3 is TGCAGTGCTAGAGGGTCCCTTATGAACACTGAAGCTTTCTTT. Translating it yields CSARGSLMNTEAFF.

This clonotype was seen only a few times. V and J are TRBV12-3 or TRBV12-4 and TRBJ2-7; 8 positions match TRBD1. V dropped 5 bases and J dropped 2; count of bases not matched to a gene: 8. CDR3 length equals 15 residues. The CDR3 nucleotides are TGTGCCAGCAGTCCAACAGGGGGAGTCGCCTACGAGCAGTACTTC. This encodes CASSPTGGVAYEQYF.

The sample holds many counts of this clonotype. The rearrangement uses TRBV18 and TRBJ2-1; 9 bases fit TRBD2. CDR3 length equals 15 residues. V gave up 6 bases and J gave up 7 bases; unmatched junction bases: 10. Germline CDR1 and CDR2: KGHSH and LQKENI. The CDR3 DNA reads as TGTGCCAGCTCCCCCACAGCGGGAGGTGGAAATGAGCAGTTCTTC. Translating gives CASSPTAGGGNEQFF.

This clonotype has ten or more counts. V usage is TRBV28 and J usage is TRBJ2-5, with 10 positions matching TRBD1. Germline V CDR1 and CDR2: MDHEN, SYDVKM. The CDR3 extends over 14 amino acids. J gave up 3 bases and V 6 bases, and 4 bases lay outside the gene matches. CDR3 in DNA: TGTGCCAGCAGGAAGGACAGGGGGGAAGAGACCCAGTACTTC. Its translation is CASRKDRGEETQYF.

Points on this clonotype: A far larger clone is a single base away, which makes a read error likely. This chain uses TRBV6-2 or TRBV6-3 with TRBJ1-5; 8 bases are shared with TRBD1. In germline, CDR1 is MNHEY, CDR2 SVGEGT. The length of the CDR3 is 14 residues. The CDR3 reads CATKGQADNQSQHF. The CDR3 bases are TGTGCCACCAAGGGACAGGCCGACAATCAGTCCCAGCATTTT.

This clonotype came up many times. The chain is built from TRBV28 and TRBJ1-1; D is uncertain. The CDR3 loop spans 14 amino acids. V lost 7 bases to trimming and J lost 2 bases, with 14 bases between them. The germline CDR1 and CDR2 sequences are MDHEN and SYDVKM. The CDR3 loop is CASIITQDNTEAFF. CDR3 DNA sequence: TGTGCCAGCATCATCACCCAGGACAACACTGAAGCTTTCTTT. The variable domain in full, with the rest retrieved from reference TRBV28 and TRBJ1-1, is DVKVTQSSRYLVKRTGEKVFLECVQDMDHENMFWYRQDPGLGLRLIYFSYDVKMKEKGDIPEGYSVSREKKERFSLILESASTNQTSMYLCASIITQDNTEAFFGQGTRLTVV.

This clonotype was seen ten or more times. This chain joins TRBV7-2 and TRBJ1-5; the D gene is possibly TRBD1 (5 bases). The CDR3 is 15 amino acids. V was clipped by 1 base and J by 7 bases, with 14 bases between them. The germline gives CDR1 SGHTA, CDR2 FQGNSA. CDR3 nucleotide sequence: TGTGCCAGCAGCTTAGTTCAGGGACCGGAACAGCCCCAGCATTTT. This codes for CASSLVQGPEQPQHF.